These T cell receptor beta chains were read from a single sample in a study of blood T cell repertoires in COVID-19. Assay: immunoSEQ multiplex PCR; the TCRdb copy retains only in-frame clones and omits some. The data show 150,000 to 180,000 clones, under 85% seen once. The sequencing sample was made of peripheral blood. These receptors all come from a man aged 55-75 years with COVID-19, enrolled during active disease. Both conserved end residues are part of each CDR3. The order of the fields is CDR3 protein, V gene, clone size, J gene. Size is omitted from some rows. Given values are once, few, many or a class for expanded clones.

CDR3: CASSLGTAEKLFF
V: TRBV7-2
size: -
J: TRBJ1-4

CDR3: CASSQGKEQYF
V: TRBV12-3/TRBV12-4
size: few
J: TRBJ2-7

CDR3: CASSTGQGVTEAFF
V: TRBV28
size: -
J: TRBJ1-1

CDR3: CAISGTSGNYEQYF
V: TRBV10-3
size: -
J: TRBJ2-7

CDR3: CASSRTGRESYEQYF
V: TRBV18
size: -
J: TRBJ2-7

CDR3: CASRAGTGGTEAFF
V: TRBV5-1
size: -
J: TRBJ1-1

CDR3: CASATTGSVYEQYF
V: TRBV27
size: -
J: TRBJ2-7

CDR3: CASSKAPTDSCSNQPQHF
V: TRBV21-1
size: -
J: TRBJ1-5

CDR3: CAWRDSTQTEAFF
V: TRBV30
size: -
J: TRBJ1-1

CDR3: CASSLAGGSYEQYF
V: TRBV28
size: -
J: TRBJ2-7

CDR3: CASSWRGTSGRTTDTQYF
V: TRBV5-1
size: -
J: TRBJ2-3

CDR3: CAISGPATGLTGELFF
V: TRBV10-3
size: once
J: TRBJ2-2

CDR3: CASSLSGQGDYGYTF
V: TRBV7-2
size: -
J: TRBJ1-2

CDR3: CASSSGQFTYTGELFF
V: TRBV6-6
size: -
J: TRBJ2-2

CDR3: CATSDYGGGLQTQYF
V: TRBV24-1
size: -
J: TRBJ2-5

CDR3: CASSVATGPDTQYF
V: TRBV9
size: -
J: TRBJ2-3

CDR3: CASSRTGTNAGVEQFF
V: TRBV18
size: -
J: TRBJ2-1

CDR3: CASSWTQGPNQPQHF
V: TRBV27
size: -
J: TRBJ1-5

CDR3: CASSSPLQDRGLVAGNYGYTF
V: TRBV19
size: once
J: TRBJ1-2